This note documents a single T cell receptor (beta chain) sequence. Its antigen is as yet unknown. This sample is drawn from a study of T cell repertoires in ileal Crohn's disease. Study-wide findings and caveats: Every patient over 26.8% clonality showed endoscopic recurrence. Compared with CD4 T cells, sorted CD8 cells carried more expanded clones.

Germline values: CDR1 MDHEN, CDR2 SYDVKM. The CDR3 length is 14 residues. Sequenced by immunoSEQ multiplex PCR; TCRdb stores in-frame clones only, minus some. The sample yields some 17,000 clones, 70% to 90% seen once. The clonotype was recovered from an adult with Crohn's disease. What was sequenced was ileal tissue. V is TRBV28 and J is TRBJ1-6; 7 bases are shared with TRBD1. DNA for the CDR3: TGTGTAACTAGATCGGGACAGATTAATTCACCCCTCCACTTT. It yields the protein CVTRSGQINSPLHF.